The 16 T cell receptor beta chains below all came from one sample that was sequenced in a study of T cell repertoires in cytomegalovirus infection. TCRdb re-called the reads through MiXCR, storing one row per CDR3 protein. The table records about 440,000 distinct CDR3 sequences, about 33% of them present only once. The sequencing input was PBMCs. These receptors were collected from a human donor in good health (CMV status not recorded). Some clones in this sample may be carry-over from other donors' samples.

Worth noting for this clonotype: An end of the junction differs from the germline gene, which may be a read error. The CDR3 is CTSYVLGAGNTEAFF. The CDR3 DNA follows: TGTACCAGCTACGTCTTGGGGGCAGGGAACACTGAAGCTTTCTTT. The rearrangement links TRBV6-5 to TRBJ1-1; TRBD1 is a possible D gene (6 bases). In germline, CDR1 is MNHEY, CDR2 SVGAGI. The CDR3 is made up of 15 amino acids.

CDR3 loop: CASSGRGGEQYF. CDR3 in DNA: TGTGCCAGCAGCGGCAGGGGAGGCGAGCAGTACTTC. The genes are TRBV25-1 and TRBJ2-7; D may match TRBD1 or TRBD2 (6 bases each). Germline CDR1 reads MGHDK; CDR2 reads SYGVNS. Trimming shortened V by 6 bases and J by 6 bases, and 12 bases separated the two germline ends. The CDR3 runs to 12 residues.

The rearrangement joins TRBV20-1 to TRBJ2-3; TRBD2 matches at 11 bases. The V segment lost 6 bases and the J segment 5 bases; nucleotides outside the gene matches: 19. Germline CDR1 and CDR2: DFQATT and SNEGSKA (reference sequence). The length of the CDR3 is 18 residues. This CDR3 is CSARTLSGGAWTGDTQYF. The CDR3 DNA is TGCAGTGCCCGGACCCTTAGCGGGGGGGCCTGGACTGGAGATACGCAGTATTTT.

This clonotype was seen ten or more times. The gene calls are TRBV7-9 and TRBJ2-7, with a tentative D call TRBD1 (5 bases). The CDR3 has 14 amino acids. The V and J ends lost 3 bases and 5 bases respectively, with 14 bases between them. Germline assignment: CDR1 SEHNR and CDR2 FQNEAQ (reference sequence). DNA for the CDR3: TGTGCCAGCAGCTTGGGGCAGGGTAGACACGAGCAGTACTTC. Encoded protein: CASSLGQGRHEQYF.

This clonotype was recorded once. The genes are TRBV2 and TRBJ2-7; no clear D. This CDR3 is 14 amino acids long. Trimming cost V 2 bases and J 0 bases, with 8 bases left between them. The germline gives CDR1 SNHLY, CDR2 FYNNEI. The chain's CDR3 is CASSEWQDSYEQYF. CDR3 nucleotides: TGTGCCAGCAGTGAATGGCAGGACTCCTACGAGCAGTACTTC. The complete variable domain, with remaining parts taken from reference TRBV2 and TRBJ2-7, reads EPEVTQTPSHQVTQMGQEVILRCVPISNHLYFYWYRQILGQKVEFLVSFYNNEISEKSEIFDDQFSVERPDGSNFTLKIRSTKLEDSAMYFCASSEWQDSYEQYFGPGTRLTVT.

This clonotype appeared many times. The chain has TRBV6-5 and TRBJ2-5; TRBD1 aligns across 8 bases. V lost 5 bases to trimming and J lost 1 base; unmatched junction nucleotides: 6. The CDR3 loop spans 15 amino acids. CDR1 is MNHEY and CDR2 is SVGAGI in the germline V gene. The CDR3 bases are TGTGCCAGCAGTCGTAGACAGGGGCCCCAAGAGACCCAGTACTTC. Translation: CASSRRQGPQETQYF.

Ten or more counts support this clonotype. This rearrangement joins TRBV4-1 to TRBJ1-2, with 8 positions matching TRBD1. V shed 3 bases, J shed 7 bases, and the junction held 7 bases outside the gene matches. Germline V gene data show CDR1 as MGHRA and CDR2 as YSYEKL. The CDR3 contains 14 residues. In nucleotides, the CDR3 is TGCGCCAGCAGCCACACCGGGACAGGAAGTGGCTACACCTTC. The encoded protein is CASSHTGTGSGYTF.

The table lists this clonotype with many counts. This chain connects TRBV7-8 to TRBJ2-5, with a possible D match to TRBD2 (5 bases). The CDR3 runs to 16 residues. Germline V gene data show CDR1 as SGHVS and CDR2 as FQNEAQ. The V end lost 5 bases, the J end lost 0 bases, and 16 bases lay between the germline ends. CDR3 nucleotides: TGTGCCAGCAGCCGAGGGAGTCCAAATAACCAAGAGACCCAGTACTTC. Protein: CASSRGSPNNQETQYF.

As concerns this clonotype: This CDR3 fails to terminate in the conserved phenylalanine or tryptophan, so it likely reflects a read error. The chain combines TRBV20-1 with TRBJ2-6; D gene ambiguous. Looked up from germline, CDR1 is DFQATT and CDR2 is SNEGSKA (reference sequence). The CDR3 runs to 12 residues. The V gene lost 4 bases and the J gene lost 4 bases, with 5 bases spanning the gap. The CDR3: CSAISGANVLTL. Here the CDR3 DNA reads TGCAGTGCTATCTCCGGGGCCAACGTCCTGACTTTA.

V and J are TRBV7-9 and TRBJ2-7, with unresolved D. The CDR3 runs to 13 residues. Germline V gives CDR1 SEHNR, CDR2 FQNEAQ (reference sequence). Trimming left V 2 bases short and J 7 bases short, with 12 bases between. The CDR3 sequence is CASSLSGYKEQYF. The CDR3 DNA reads TGTGCCAGCAGCTTATCAGGTTATAAAGAGCAGTACTTC.

This clonotype was seen ten or more times. V and J are TRBV7-2 and TRBJ2-3; weak D call: TRBD2 (6 bases). Deletions cut 2 bases from V and 4 bases from J, with 10 bases between. The CDR3 sequence is 14 residues long. Germline CDR1 reads SGHTA; CDR2 reads FQGNSA. The CDR3 loop reads CASSLLGGADTQYF. CDR3 nucleotide sequence: TGTGCCAGCAGCTTACTCGGGGGAGCAGATACGCAGTATTTT.

Turning to this clonotype: A much larger clone sits a single nucleotide away, making a read error possible. The V and J genes are TRBV11-2 and TRBJ2-3, with no clear D. Looked up from germline, CDR1 is SGHAT and CDR2 is FQNNGV. The CDR3 length is 14 residues. The CDR3 DNA sequence: TGTGCCAGCAGCCGTAGTAAGGTCACAGATTCGCAGTATTTT. This encodes CASSRSKVTDSQYF. The whole variable domain, filled in from reference TRBV11-2 and TRBJ2-3, reads EAGVAQSPRYKIIEKRQSVAFWCNPISGHATLYWYQQILGQGPKLLIQFQNNGVVDDSQLPKDRFSAERLKGVDSTLKIQPAKLEDSAVYLCASSRSKVTDSQYFGPGTRLTVL.

J is TRBJ1-2 and V is TRBV4-3; no firm D call. Germline V lookup: CDR1 LGHNA, CDR2 YSLEER. This CDR3 region has 14 residues. Trimming stripped 0 bases from V and 6 bases from J, with 11 bases between. The DNA for the CDR3 is TGCGCCAGCAGCCAAGATGGTAGGGAAAATGGCTACACCTTC. Translating gives CASSQDGRENGYTF.

This clonotype was detected ten times or more. The chain recombines TRBV7-2 with TRBJ1-5; D is uncertain. CDR1 and CDR2 (germline): SGHTA, FQGNSA. V lost 5 bases to trimming and J lost 5 bases, with 10 bases between them. The CDR3 is 13 amino acids. The CDR3 DNA reads TGTGCCAGCAGCCGATACGGGGATCAGCCCCAGCATTTT. It is translated as CASSRYGDQPQHF. Filled out from reference TRBV7-2 and TRBJ1-5, the complete variable domain reads GAGVSQSPSNKVTEKGKDVELRCDPISGHTALYWYRQSLGQGLEFLIYFQGNSAPDKSGLPSDRFSAERTGGSVSTLTIQRTQQEDSAVYLCASSRYGDQPQHFGDGTRLSIL.

The chain uses TRBV19 and TRBJ1-2, with TRBD1 matching 7 bases. V was clipped by 4 bases and J by 7 bases; unmatched bases: 12. This CDR3 is 15 amino acids long. Germline V gene data show CDR1 as LNHDA and CDR2 as SQIVND (reference sequence). In nucleotides, the CDR3 is TGTGCCAGTAGTACGAGGGACAGAGGGTACTTTGGCTACACCTTC. Encoded protein: CASSTRDRGYFGYTF.

In regard to this clonotype: The junction does not match germline at one end; this may be a read error. The V and J genes are TRBV6-6 and TRBJ1-6; D is ambiguous. The CDR3 has 15 amino acids. The germline V gene encodes CDR1 MNHNY and CDR2 SVGAGI (reference sequence). The CDR3: CVSSYSEAVGSPLHF. The DNA for the CDR3 is TGTGTCAGCAGTTACTCGGAGGCTGTGGGATCACCCCTCCACTTT.